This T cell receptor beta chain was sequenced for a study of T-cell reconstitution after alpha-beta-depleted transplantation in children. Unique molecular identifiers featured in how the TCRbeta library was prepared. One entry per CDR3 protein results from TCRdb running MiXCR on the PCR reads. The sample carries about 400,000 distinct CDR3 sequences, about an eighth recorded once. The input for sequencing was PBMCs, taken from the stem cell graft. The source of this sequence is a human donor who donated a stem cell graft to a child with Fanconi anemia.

The DNA for the CDR3 is TGTGCCAGCAGCTTCTTGATGGATCGGGGCACTGAAGCTTTCTTT. It is translated as CASSFLMDRGTEAFF. The chain uses TRBV7-8 and TRBJ1-1; D gene unclear. The CDR3 is 15 residues long. Deletions cut 3 bases from V and 4 bases from J, with 15 bases between. Germline CDR1 and CDR2: SGHVS and FQNEAQ.